This T cell receptor (beta chain) is drawn from a study of PD-1 blockade in mismatch repair-deficient tumors. The ends were cut back, 4 bases at V and 2 bases at J, with 19 bases in the middle. Per the germline V gene, CDR1 is SGHDT and CDR2 is YYEEEE. The CDR3 runs to 16 residues. Repertoires were generated with immunoSEQ multiplex PCR, while TCRdb's copy carries only in-frame clones and drops some. The sample comprises around 100,000 clones, around three quarters of which are singletons, and 4.5% to 5.5% rests with the top ten. The sample was peripheral blood, taken approximately 60 weeks after starting pembrolizumab. The rearrangement joins TRBV5-6 to TRBJ2-7; D gene ambiguous. The receptor was derived from an adult with mismatch repair-deficient cancer. The CDR3 region is CASSTSFYGRTYEQYF. As DNA, the CDR3 is TGTGCCAGCAGCACCTCCTTTTACGGGCGGACCTACGAGCAGTACTTC.